The 19 T cell receptor beta chains below all came from one sample that was sequenced in a study of identical twins. TCRdb reanalysed the 5' RACE reads using MiXCR and keeps one entry per CDR3 protein. The sample carries under 300,000 distinct CDR3 sequences, roughly 12% recorded once. This same sample was also taken into another study, of yellow fever vaccine responses in identical twins.

Sequencing used memory (CD45RO+) T cells sorted from blood. Source of these receptors: a woman aged 18-30 years in good health.

In this sample, this clonotype turned up many times. V gene TRBV29-1 combines with J gene TRBJ2-1; a weak D match, TRBD1 (6 bases). V lost 5 bases and J 9 bases, leaving 11 bases between the germline ends. Germline lookup yields CDR1 SQVTM and CDR2 ANQGSEA. The CDR3 sequence is 11 residues long. The DNA for the CDR3 is TGCAGCGTTTTCGAGGGGGTTGAGCAGTTCTTC. Its translation is CSVFEGVEQFF.

In this sample, this clonotype turned up a few times. The chain uses TRBV5-5 and TRBJ1-6; D is unclear. The V gene lost 5 bases and the J gene lost 9 bases, with 15 bases spanning the gap. The CDR3 is 14 amino acids. CDR1 and CDR2 (germline): SGHKS, YYEKEE (reference sequence). The CDR3 DNA sequence: TGTGCCAGCAGTTCGGTCGTGGGGAGTTCACCCCTCCACTTT. Protein product: CASSSVVGSSPLHF.

The chain joins TRBV20-1 to TRBJ2-3; 8 nucleotides match TRBD2. After removal of 1 base from V and 1 base from J, the junction contained 10 bases not matched to a gene. This CDR3 has 17 residues. CDR1 and CDR2 from the germline V gene are DFQATT and SNEGSKA (reference sequence). This CDR3 reads CSARGGGSPRGTDTQYF. The CDR3 DNA sequence: TGCAGTGCTAGAGGCGGGGGGAGCCCTCGGGGCACAGATACGCAGTATTTT.

This clonotype was seen more than once but under ten times. The rearrangement uses TRBV6-1 and TRBJ2-7; D ambiguous. Germline V gives CDR1 MNHNS, CDR2 SASEGT. Trimming removed 8 bases at V and 4 bases at J, with 21 bases between. This CDR3 spans 15 amino acids. CDR3 coding DNA: TGTGCCAGCTCCCTACTGGCGGAAAAGAAATACGAGCAGTACTTC. It codes for CASSLLAEKKYEQYF.

V gene TRBV5-1 combines with J gene TRBJ2-2; tentative D call: TRBD1 (6 bases). Per germline, CDR1 SGHRS and CDR2 YFSETQ. V lost 3 bases and J lost 0, with 12 bases in between. This CDR3 comprises 16 residues. The CDR3 coding sequence is TGCGCCAGCAGCTCCACCGGGACAACGAACACCGGGGAGCTGTTTTTT. Translated, it gives CASSSTGTTNTGELFF. The full variable domain, in which reference TRBV5-1 and TRBJ2-2 provide the parts outside the CDR3, is KAGVTQTPRYLIKTRGQQVTLSCSPISGHRSVSWYQQTPGQGLQFLFEYFSETQRNKGNFPGRFSGRQFSNSRSEMNVSTLELGDSALYLCASSSTGTTNTGELFFGEGSRLTVL.

The rearrangement joins TRBV7-3 to TRBJ2-1; 8 bases map to TRBD1. Per the germline V gene, CDR1 is SGHTA and CDR2 is FQGTGA. V lost 8 bases and J lost 8; bases outside the gene matches: 5. CDR3 length: 12 residues. The CDR3 bases are TGTGCCAGCCAGGGGGCAGACTATGAGCAGTTCTTC. Translating it yields CASQGADYEQFF.

This clonotype came up a few times. The chain has TRBV7-2 and TRBJ2-7, with 7 positions matching TRBD2. The CDR3 length is 14 residues. In germline, CDR1 is SGHTA, CDR2 FQGNSA. Losses at the gene ends were 2 bases for V and 3 bases for J; bases not matched to a gene: 4. CDR3 DNA sequence: TGTGCCAGCAGCTTACTGGGGGGGATCTACGAGCAGTACTTC. This encodes CASSLLGGIYEQYF.

This clonotype was recorded a few times. Here the CDR3 omits its conserved ending phenylalanine or tryptophan, so a read error is the likely source. No DNA is shown, since the ends of the CDR3 on it are uncertain; the CDR3 is the one TCRdb lists. The chain employs TRBV30 and TRBJ2-5; no check of the table's D call, TRBD2, against the DNA was made. The V gene's germline CDR1 is GTSNPN and CDR2 SVGIG (reference sequence). Counting both end residues, the CDR3 totals 10 amino acids. The CDR3 loop reads CAWGPPAPRY.

This clonotype was picked up one time. The genes are TRBV5-1 and TRBJ2-5; D gene unclear. Trimming cost V 5 bases and J 5 bases, with 13 bases left between them. Germline V CDR1 and CDR2: SGHRS, YFSETQ. The CDR3 sequence is 13 residues long. DNA for the CDR3: TGCGCCAGCAGTGACCGACTCGGGGAGACCCAGTACTTC. This encodes CASSDRLGETQYF.

CDR3 loop: CSASRGTGQPQHF. The DNA of the CDR3 is TGCAGTGCTAGTCGGGGGACGGGTCAGCCCCAGCATTTT. V is TRBV20-1 and J is TRBJ1-5; the D gene is possibly TRBD1 (5 bases). V lost 3 bases and J lost 6, with 12 bases in between. Looked up from germline, CDR1 is DFQATT and CDR2 is SNEGSKA (reference sequence). This CDR3 has 13 amino acids.

This clonotype was counted many times. This chain connects TRBV29-1 to TRBJ2-4, with D uncertain. The CDR3 is made up of 13 amino acids. CDR1 SQVTM and CDR2 ANQGSEA come from the germline V gene. Trimming shortened V by 6 bases and J by 1 base, and 10 bases separated the two germline ends. CDR3 protein: CSVLFGAKNIQYF. Written as DNA, the CDR3 is TGCAGCGTCCTCTTCGGGGCCAAAAACATTCAGTACTTC.

V is TRBV2 and J is TRBJ2-1; 10 nucleotides align to TRBD2. V lost 8 bases and J lost 8; bases outside the gene matches: 9. CDR1 and CDR2 from the germline V gene are SNHLY and FYNNEI. This CDR3 comprises 14 residues. The chain's CDR3 is CASGRQRGGDEQFF. In nucleotides, the CDR3 is TGTGCCAGCGGGCGGCAGCGGGGGGGGGATGAGCAGTTCTTC. Filled out from reference TRBV2 and TRBJ2-1, the complete variable domain reads EPEVTQTPSHQVTQMGQEVILRCVPISNHLYFYWYRQILGQKVEFLVSFYNNEISEKSEIFDDQFSVERPDGSNFTLKIRSTKLEDSAMYFCASGRQRGGDEQFFGPGTRLTVL.

This clonotype was seen many times. V gene TRBV12-3 or TRBV12-4 combines with J gene TRBJ2-3; perhaps TRBD1 as D (5 bases). Trimming removed 6 bases at V and 6 bases at J, with 16 bases between. The CDR3 length is 14 residues. The CDR3 bases are TGTGCCAGCAGCTTAAGCACCAAGGGGGATACGCAGTATTTT. Residues: CASSLSTKGDTQYF.

This clonotype was seen a handful of times. The chain uses TRBV6-5 and TRBJ1-4; D is perhaps TRBD1 (5 bases). This CDR3 has 15 residues. Trimming left V 2 bases short and J 4 bases short, with 11 bases between. The germline V gene encodes CDR1 MNHEY and CDR2 SVGAGI. CDR3 residues: CASSYDSSSNEKLFF. CDR3 coding DNA: TGTGCCAGCAGTTACGACAGCTCGAGTAATGAAAAACTGTTTTTT.

J is TRBJ1-2 and V is TRBV6-4; D remains unclear. Germline CDR1 MRHNA, CDR2 SNTAGT. V dropped 0 bases and J dropped 5 bases, with 10 bases sitting between them. This CDR3 has 14 residues. The CDR3 protein is CASSDSPGGYGYTF. CDR3 sequence (DNA): TGTGCCAGCAGTGACTCCCCGGGCGGGTATGGCTACACCTTC.

This clonotype has a handful of counts. V gene TRBV2 combines with J gene TRBJ2-1; a weak D match, TRBD1 (6 bases). Germline V CDR1 and CDR2: SNHLY, FYNNEI. The CDR3 contains 14 residues. V shed 7 bases and J shed 9 bases, with 19 bases lying between them. For the CDR3, the DNA is TGTGCCAGCACCCTTACAGGGTTCGAGGGTGAGCAGTTCTTC. It codes for CASTLTGFEGEQFF.

In regard to this clonotype: The DNA is left out, because the CDR3 cannot be placed on it with certainty; the CDR3 is given as TCRdb lists it. The chain recombines TRBV21-1 with TRBJ2-7; the table assigns TRBD1, which was not confirmed against the DNA. TRBV21-1 is annotated as a pseudogene. The CDR3 comprises 17 residues, both ends counted. The CDR3 sequence: CASSKDRRDRYYCEQYF.

This clonotype was observed at least ten times. CDR3 bases: TGTGCCAGCAGCCTACGCGGGGAGCTGTTTTTT. It yields the protein CASSLRGELFF. The genes are TRBV11-3 and TRBJ2-2; no reliable D call. Germline values: CDR1 SGHNT, CDR2 YENEEA. V lost 5 bases and J 7 bases, leaving 5 bases between the germline ends. The CDR3 extends over 11 amino acids.

The rearrangement links TRBV6-5 to TRBJ2-7, with 8 positions matching TRBD1. V lost 2 bases, J lost 7 bases, and 16 bases stayed unmatched. CDR1 and CDR2 from the germline V gene are MNHEY and SVGAGI. The CDR3 has 17 amino acids. CDR3 protein: CASSYLLQGEYLGEQYF. The CDR3 DNA sequence: TGTGCCAGCAGTTACCTCCTACAGGGGGAATACTTGGGAGAGCAGTACTTC.